The present TCR beta chain was sequenced within a study of blood T cell repertoires in COVID-19. About the research overall: Sites in the United States, Italy and Spain provided acute and convalescent COVID-19 samples.

This CDR3 spans 14 amino acids. Deletions cut 2 bases from V and 7 bases from J, with 9 bases between. Per the germline V gene, CDR1 is MNHEY and CDR2 is SVGAGI. The method was immunoSEQ multiplex PCR; TCRdb's version includes in-frame clones alone and lacks a portion of them. The table records roughly 230,000 clones, approximately 86% of them present only once. The TCR comes from a human donor in a cohort sampled during active COVID-19. The chain links TRBV6-5 to TRBJ1-6, with D uncertain. The sample taken for sequencing was peripheral blood. The DNA of the CDR3 is TGTGCCAGCAGTTACGCGGGAGACAATTCACCCCTCCACTTT. The encoded protein is CASSYAGDNSPLHF.